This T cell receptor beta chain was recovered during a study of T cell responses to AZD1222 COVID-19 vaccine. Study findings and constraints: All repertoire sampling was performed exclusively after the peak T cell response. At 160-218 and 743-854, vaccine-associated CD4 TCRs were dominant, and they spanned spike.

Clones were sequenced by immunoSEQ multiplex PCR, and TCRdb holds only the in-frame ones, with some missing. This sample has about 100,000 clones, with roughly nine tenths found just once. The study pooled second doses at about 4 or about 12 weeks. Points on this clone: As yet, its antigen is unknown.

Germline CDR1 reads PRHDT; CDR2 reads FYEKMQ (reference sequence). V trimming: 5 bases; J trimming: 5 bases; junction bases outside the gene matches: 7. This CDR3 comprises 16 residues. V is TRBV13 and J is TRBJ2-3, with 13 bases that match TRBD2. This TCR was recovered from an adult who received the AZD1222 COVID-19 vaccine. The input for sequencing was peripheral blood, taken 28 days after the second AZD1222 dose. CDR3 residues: CASSGTSGGVRDTQYF. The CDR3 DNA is TGTGCCAGCAGCGGTACTAGCGGGGGGGTACGAGATACGCAGTATTTT.